This TCR beta chain came from a study of cytomegalovirus exposure and HLA in healthy donors. Primers: 60 Vbeta forward and 13 Jbeta reverse. Clones were read by immunoSEQ multiplex PCR, and TCRdb kept only the in-frame ones, dropping some. This sample carries around 120,000 clones, around 79% of them seen once, and the ten largest clones take approximately 2.8%. V gave up 1 base and J gave up 4 bases, with 15 bases separating them. This CDR3 is built from 16 residues. Germline V gives CDR1 LNHDA, CDR2 SQIVND (reference sequence). This clonotype originated in a woman between 35 and 50 years old in good health and CMV-seronegative. The gene calls are TRBV19 and TRBJ2-3, with a possible D match to TRBD1 (6 bases). Source material: PBMCs. The DNA for the CDR3 is TGTGCCAGTAGTATAGCGGGGACATCGGGTCCAGATACGCAGTATTTT. Its translation: CASSIAGTSGPDTQYF.